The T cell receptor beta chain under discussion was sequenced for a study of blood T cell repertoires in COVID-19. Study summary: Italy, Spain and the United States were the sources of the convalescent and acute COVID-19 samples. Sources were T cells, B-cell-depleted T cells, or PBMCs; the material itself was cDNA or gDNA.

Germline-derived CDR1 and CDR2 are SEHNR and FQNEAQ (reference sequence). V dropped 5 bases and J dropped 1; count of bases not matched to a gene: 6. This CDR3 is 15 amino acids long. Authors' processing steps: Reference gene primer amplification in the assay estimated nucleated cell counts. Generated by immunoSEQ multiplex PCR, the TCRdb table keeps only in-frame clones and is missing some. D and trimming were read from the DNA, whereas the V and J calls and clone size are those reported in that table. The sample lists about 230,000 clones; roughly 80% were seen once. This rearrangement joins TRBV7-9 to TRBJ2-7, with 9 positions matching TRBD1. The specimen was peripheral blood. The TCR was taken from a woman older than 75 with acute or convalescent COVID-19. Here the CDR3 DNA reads TGTGCCAGCAGCGGCCGGGACAGGGTTTCCTACGAGCAGTACTTC. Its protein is CASSGRDRVSYEQYF.